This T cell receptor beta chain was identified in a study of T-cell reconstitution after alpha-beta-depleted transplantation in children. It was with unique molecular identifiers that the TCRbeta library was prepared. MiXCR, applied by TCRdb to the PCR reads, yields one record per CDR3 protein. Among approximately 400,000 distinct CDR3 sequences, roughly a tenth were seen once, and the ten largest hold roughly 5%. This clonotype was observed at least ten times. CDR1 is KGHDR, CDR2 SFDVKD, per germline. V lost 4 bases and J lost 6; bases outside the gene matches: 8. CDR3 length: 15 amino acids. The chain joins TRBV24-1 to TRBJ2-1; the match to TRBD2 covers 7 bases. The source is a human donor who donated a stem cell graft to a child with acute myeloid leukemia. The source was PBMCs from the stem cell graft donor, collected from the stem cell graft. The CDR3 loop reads CATSEASGGANEQFF. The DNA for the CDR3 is TGTGCCACCAGTGAGGCTTCGGGAGGAGCCAATGAGCAGTTCTTC.